This T cell receptor beta chain was identified during a study of shared clonotypes between healthy human individuals. Study conclusions and caveats: Expectations were that clonotype sharing among donors would be affected by sequencing depth.

The length of the CDR3 is 13 residues. Trimming took 4 bases from V and 2 from J, leaving 7 bases between them. CDR1 and CDR2 from the germline V gene are SGHTA and FQGNSA. With regard to this clone: The antigen remains undetermined.

The study ran the assay at deep level. This table comes from immunoSEQ multiplex PCR, and its TCRdb copy is limited to in-frame clones, with some not included. The sample records 950,000 to 1,200,000 clones, approximately 75% being singletons. Material for sequencing was memory CD4+ T cells from PBMCs. Regarding subset: CD45RA-negative fraction. The chain carries TRBV7-2 and TRBJ2-3; D remains ambiguous. The receptor comes from a man between 18 and 29 years old in good health. Some clones in this sample may be carry-over from other donors' samples. Here the CDR3 reads CASSYFATDTQYF. Here the CDR3 DNA reads TGTGCCAGCAGCTACTTCGCCACAGATACGCAGTATTTT.